These T cell receptor beta chains were read from a single sample in a study of control samples from healthy donors and cancer patients. Clones were sequenced by immunoSEQ multiplex PCR, and TCRdb holds only the in-frame ones, with some missing. The sample shows approximately 88,000 clones, approximately 89% of them seen only once. What was sequenced was blood. The origin of the receptors is a woman aged 30 to 39 in good health. Both conserved end residues are part of each CDR3. Each record gives: D gene, V gene, clone size, J gene, CDR3 DNA, CDR3 protein. D genes are given only for firm matches. Not all rows give a size; the values are once, few, many and, for expanded clones, a class.

.	TRBV6-1	.	TRBJ2-1	TGTGCCAGCAGTGAAGAGGGGACCTACTACAATGAGCAGTTCTTC	CASSEEGTYYNEQFF
TRBD2	TRBV13	.	TRBJ2-7	TGTGCCAGCAGCTTAGAAGGTAGCGGGGATTACGAGCAGTACTTC	CASSLEGSGDYEQYF
TRBD1	TRBV27	.	TRBJ1-4	TGTGCCAGCAGTTGGGACAGGAATGAAAAACTGTTTTTT	CASSWDRNEKLFF
TRBD1	TRBV5-1	.	TRBJ1-6	TGCGCCAGCAGCCCGAGGACAGGGGCCTATAATTCACCCCTCCACTTT	CASSPRTGAYNSPLHF
.	TRBV25-1	.	TRBJ2-5	TGTGCCAGCAGTGCCATCATACCGGGCCAAGAGACCCAGTACTTC	CASSAIIPGQETQYF
.	TRBV20-1	.	TRBJ1-1	TGCAGTGCTAGTAGGACGGCGAACACTGAAGCTTTCTTT	CSASRTANTEAFF
TRBD2	TRBV29-1	.	TRBJ2-3	TGCAGCGTTGATGGGCGGGAGGGCCGAACAGATACGCAGTATTTT	CSVDGREGRTDTQYF
.	TRBV7-3	.	TRBJ2-1	TGTGCCAGCAGCTTAGGGCAGACCTCCTACAATGAGCAGTTCTTC	CASSLGQTSYNEQFF
.	TRBV19	.	TRBJ1-1	TGTGCCAGTAGCGGTAGTTCCGGAACTGAAGCTTTCTTT	CASSGSSGTEAFF
.	TRBV11-2	.	TRBJ1-1	TGTGCCAGCAGCAGGACTATCACTGAAGCTTTCTTT	CASSRTITEAFF
.	TRBV6-5	.	TRBJ2-1	TGTGCCAGCAGAACCACTAGAGGCTCCTACAATGAGCAGTTCTTC	CASRTTRGSYNEQFF
.	TRBV27	.	TRBJ2-7	TGTGCCAGCACCAGACTAGGGACTGTTTCCTACGAGCAGTACTTC	CASTRLGTVSYEQYF
TRBD1	TRBV7-3	.	TRBJ1-1	TGTGCCAGCAGCTCACAGGGGGCAGGCACTGAAGCTTTCTTT	CASSSQGAGTEAFF
.	TRBV2	.	TRBJ2-5	TGTGCCAGCGAAACTAGCCGGGGGGAGACCCAGTACTTC	CASETSRGETQYF
.	TRBV7-2	.	TRBJ1-6	TGTGCCAGCAGCTTAGAGGCCAGAACCTATAATTCACCCCTCCACTTT	CASSLEARTYNSPLHF
.	TRBV5-1	.	TRBJ2-7	TGCGCCAGCAGCTTGACCAGTACCTACGAGCAGTACTTC	CASSLTSTYEQYF
TRBD1	TRBV12-3/TRBV12-4	few	TRBJ1-2	TGTGCCAGCAGTCCTTGGACAGGGGGCTACACCTTC	CASSPWTGGYTF
.	TRBV6-4	.	TRBJ1-5	TGTGCCAGCAGTCGACAGTTTGATCAGCCCCAGCATTTT	CASSRQFDQPQHF
.	TRBV2	.	TRBJ1-1	TGTGCCAGCAGCCGACAGCCAATGAACACTGAAGCTTTCTTT	CASSRQPMNTEAFF
TRBD2	TRBV2	few	TRBJ2-2	TGTGCCAGCAGGCCCCCAGCGGGGGGGGCCTCGGGGGAGCTGTTTTTT	CASRPPAGGASGELFF
.	TRBV4-2	.	TRBJ2-2	TGTGCCAGCAGCCAAGATTCAATAGCGGCTAACACCGGGGAGCTGTTTTTT	CASSQDSIAANTGELFF
.	TRBV7-9	.	TRBJ2-5	TGTGCCAGCAGCTTGCGACCTGGGGAGACCCAGTACTTC	CASSLRPGETQYF
.	TRBV5-1	.	TRBJ1-4	TGCGCCAGCAGTTTGACAGGCACAACTAATGAAAAACTGTTTTTT	CASSLTGTTNEKLFF
.	TRBV3-1/TRBV3-2	.	TRBJ2-7	TGTGCCAGCAGCCGGACAGACGTAAGGGTCTCTGGCTACGAGCAGTACTTC	CASSRTDVRVSGYEQYF
.	TRBV6-5	.	TRBJ1-1	TGTGCCAGCAGTTACCCCATGGCAGCTTTCACTGAAGCTTTCTTT	CASSYPMAAFTEAFF
TRBD2	TRBV19	.	TRBJ2-7	TGTGCCAGTACCAAAGGTGGGACTAGCGCCTACGAGCAGTACTTC	CASTKGGTSAYEQYF
.	TRBV5-5	.	TRBJ2-7	TGTGCCAGCAGCGTAACCTCCGGGACCGCAACCTACGAGCAGTACTTC	CASSVTSGTATYEQYF
.	TRBV5-4	few	TRBJ2-3	TGTGCCAGCAGCTTGGATCGGGGCCAAGGGAATACGCAGTATTTT	CASSLDRGQGNTQYF
TRBD1	TRBV2	.	TRBJ1-5	TGTGCCAGCAGGCAGGGGGCGGGGAATCAGCCCCAGCATTTT	CASRQGAGNQPQHF
.	TRBV2	.	TRBJ2-7	TGTGCCAGCACGACTTCCTACGAGCAGTACTTC	CASTTSYEQYF
.	TRBV19	.	TRBJ2-5	TGTGCCAGTAGTACTCGGGAGTATCAAGAGACCCAGTACTTC	CASSTREYQETQYF
.	TRBV28	few	TRBJ1-1	TGTGCCAGCAGTCCCCCGGGACCCCCTGAAGCTTTCTTT	CASSPPGPPEAFF
.	TRBV5-8	.	TRBJ2-1	TGTGCCAGCAGCTTGGAAGCGGGTCCCCAGTTCTTC	CASSLEAGPQFF
TRBD1	TRBV18	.	TRBJ1-5	TGTGCCAGCTCAGTGGGGACAGAGCAGCCCCAGCATTTT	CASSVGTEQPQHF
.	TRBV2	.	TRBJ1-2	TGTGCCAGCAGTGAAGGCCAGCAACGATCTTCCGGCTACACCTTC	CASSEGQQRSSGYTF
.	TRBV5-6	.	TRBJ2-2	TGTGCCAGCAGTTTTACCGCGAACACCGGGGAGCTGTTTTTT	CASSFTANTGELFF
.	TRBV5-1	once	TRBJ1-6	TGCGCCAGCAGCTTGGGGCAAAGGGCCTCTAGGCGTTCACCCCTCCACTTT	CASSLGQRASRRSPLHF
TRBD1	TRBV9	few	TRBJ1-3	TGTGCCAGCAGCGACGGGACAGGGGTAAACACCATATATTTT	CASSDGTGVNTIYF
TRBD1	TRBV6-4	few	TRBJ2-2	TGTGCCAGCAGTTCGACAGGGACCACCGGGGAGCTGTTTTTT	CASSSTGTTGELFF
.	TRBV11-2	.	TRBJ1-2	TGTGCCAGCAGCCCCACGACGACGGGCTACTATGGCTACACCTTC	CASSPTTTGYYGYTF
TRBD2	TRBV5-1	.	TRBJ2-1	TGCGCCAGCAGCTTGGCCGCTAGCGGGAGATTTGAGCAGTTCTTC	CASSLAASGRFEQFF
TRBD1	TRBV2	.	TRBJ2-2	TGTGCCAGCAGCGGGACAGGGGTGCACGGGGAGCTGTTTTTT	CASSGTGVHGELFF
.	TRBV29-1	.	TRBJ2-7	TGCAGCGTTGTAGGGGATAACGAGCAGTACTTC	CSVVGDNEQYF
TRBD2	TRBV24-1	once	TRBJ2-1	TGTGCCACCGCCGGACTAGCGGGAGGAAAGGATGAGCAGTTCTTC	CATAGLAGGKDEQFF
.	TRBV7-6	.	TRBJ2-2	TGTGCCAGCAGCCCAGGCGAAACGGGCCAACGGGCCGGGGAGCTGTTTTTT	CASSPGETGQRAGELFF
TRBD1	TRBV9	.	TRBJ2-7	TGTGCCAGCAGCTTAGGGGTGGGACAGGGGACCTACGAGCAGTACTTC	CASSLGVGQGTYEQYF
.	TRBV19	.	TRBJ1-1	TGTGCCAGTAGGTCCCCCTCTAGGACTGAAGCTTTCTTT	CASRSPSRTEAFF
.	TRBV19	.	TRBJ1-1	TGTGCCAGTAGTATAAACCCCAGGAACACTGAAGCTTTCTTT	CASSINPRNTEAFF
.	TRBV27	.	TRBJ1-4	TGTGCCAGCAGTTCTTGGGTTGTGAGTGAAAAACTGTTTTTT	CASSSWVVSEKLFF
TRBD2	TRBV5-1	.	TRBJ2-1	TGCGCCAGCAGAATTAGCGGGGGGGCCTTCTCTGAGCAGTTCTTC	CASRISGGAFSEQFF
.	TRBV30	.	TRBJ1-4	TGTGCCTGGAGTGGCTGGGGGGGCATAACTAATGAAAAACTGTTTTTT	CAWSGWGGITNEKLFF
TRBD1	TRBV6-6	.	TRBJ1-1	TGTGCCAGCAGTTCGAACAGGGGGAACACTGAAGCTTTCTTT	CASSSNRGNTEAFF
TRBD2	TRBV19	.	TRBJ2-1	TGTGCCAGTAGGGCCGGGACTAGCGGGAAATCGGGGAATGAGCAGTTCTTC	CASRAGTSGKSGNEQFF
.	TRBV5-1	.	TRBJ1-2	TGCGCCAGCAGCCCAGCCGGGGCCTATGGCTACACCTTC	CASSPAGAYGYTF
TRBD1	TRBV10-2	.	TRBJ1-1	TGCGCCAGCAGTGGGACCGGGACAGGGACTGAAGCTTTCTTT	CASSGTGTGTEAFF